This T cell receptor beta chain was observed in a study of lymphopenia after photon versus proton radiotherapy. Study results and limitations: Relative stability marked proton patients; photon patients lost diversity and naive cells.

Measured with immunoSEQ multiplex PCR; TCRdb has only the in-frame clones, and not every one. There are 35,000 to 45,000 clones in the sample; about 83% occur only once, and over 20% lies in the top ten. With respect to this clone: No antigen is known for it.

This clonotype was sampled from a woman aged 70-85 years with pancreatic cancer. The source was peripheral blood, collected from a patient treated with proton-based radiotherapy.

The CDR3 sequence: CASSEGQRASTEAFF. The CDR3 region has the DNA TGTGCCAGCAGTGAAGGGCAAAGGGCTTCCACTGAAGCTTTCTTT. This rearrangement joins TRBV6-1 to TRBJ1-1, with D uncertain. The CDR3 consists of 15 residues. The V gene's germline CDR1 is MNHNS and CDR2 SASEGT. V lost 1 base to trimming and J lost 4 bases, with 13 bases between them.